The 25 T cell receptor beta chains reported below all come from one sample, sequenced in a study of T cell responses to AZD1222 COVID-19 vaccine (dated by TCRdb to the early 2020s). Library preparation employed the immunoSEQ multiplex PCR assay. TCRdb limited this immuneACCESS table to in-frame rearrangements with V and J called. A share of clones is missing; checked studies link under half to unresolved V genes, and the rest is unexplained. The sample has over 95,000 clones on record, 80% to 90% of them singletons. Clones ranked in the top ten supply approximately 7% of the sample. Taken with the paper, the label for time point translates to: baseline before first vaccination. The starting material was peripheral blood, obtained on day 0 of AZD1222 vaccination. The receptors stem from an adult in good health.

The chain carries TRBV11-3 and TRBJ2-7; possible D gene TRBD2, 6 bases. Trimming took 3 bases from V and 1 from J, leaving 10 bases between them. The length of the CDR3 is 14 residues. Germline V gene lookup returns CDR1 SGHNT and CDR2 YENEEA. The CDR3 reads CASSLGTSSYEQYF. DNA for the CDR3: TGTGCCAGCAGCTTGGGGACTTCATCCTACGAGCAGTACTTC.

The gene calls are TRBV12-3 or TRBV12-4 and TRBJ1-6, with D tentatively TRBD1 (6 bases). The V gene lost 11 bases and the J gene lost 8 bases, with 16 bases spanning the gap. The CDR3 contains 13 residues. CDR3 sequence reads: CASRTEEYSPLHF. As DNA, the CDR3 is TGTGCCTCTAGGACAGAAGAATATTCACCCCTCCACTTT.

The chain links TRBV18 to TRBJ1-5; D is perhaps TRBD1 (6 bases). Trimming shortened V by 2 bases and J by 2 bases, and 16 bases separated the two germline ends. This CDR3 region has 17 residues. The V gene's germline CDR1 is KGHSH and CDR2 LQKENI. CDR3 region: CASSPTDGRGGNQPQHF. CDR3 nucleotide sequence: TGTGCCAGCTCACCAACGGATGGCAGGGGAGGCAATCAGCCCCAGCATTTT.

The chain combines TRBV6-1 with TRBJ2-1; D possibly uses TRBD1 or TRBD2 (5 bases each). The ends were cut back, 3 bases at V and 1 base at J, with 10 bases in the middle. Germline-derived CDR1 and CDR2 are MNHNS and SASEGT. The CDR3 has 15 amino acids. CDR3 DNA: TGTGCCAGCAGTGATCGAGGGGTTTCCTACAATGAGCAGTTCTTC. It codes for CASSDRGVSYNEQFF.

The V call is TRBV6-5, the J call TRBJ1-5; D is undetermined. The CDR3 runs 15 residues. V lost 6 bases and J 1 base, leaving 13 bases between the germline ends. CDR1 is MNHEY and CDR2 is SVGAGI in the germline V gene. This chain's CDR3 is CASRLGSGSNQPQHF. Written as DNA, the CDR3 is TGTGCCAGCAGACTTGGATCCGGGAGCAATCAGCCCCAGCATTTT.

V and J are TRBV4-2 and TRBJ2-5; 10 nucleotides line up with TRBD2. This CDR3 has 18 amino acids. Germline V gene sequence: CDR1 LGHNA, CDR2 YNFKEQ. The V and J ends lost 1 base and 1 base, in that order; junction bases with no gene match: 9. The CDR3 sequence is CASSQASGSGGIQETQYF. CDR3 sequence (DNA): TGTGCCAGCAGCCAAGCCTCTGGTAGCGGGGGGATCCAAGAGACCCAGTACTTC.

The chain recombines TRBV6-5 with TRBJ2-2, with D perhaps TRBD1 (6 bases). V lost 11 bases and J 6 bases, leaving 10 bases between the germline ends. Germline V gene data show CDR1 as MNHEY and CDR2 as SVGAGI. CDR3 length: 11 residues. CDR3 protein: CASQGPGELFF. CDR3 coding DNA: TGTGCCTCGCAGGGGCCCGGGGAGCTGTTTTTT.

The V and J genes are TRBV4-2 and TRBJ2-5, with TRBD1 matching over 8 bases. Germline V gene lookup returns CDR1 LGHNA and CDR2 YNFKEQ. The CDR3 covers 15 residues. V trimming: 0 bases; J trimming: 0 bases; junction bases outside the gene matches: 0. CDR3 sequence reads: CASSQEDRDQETQYF. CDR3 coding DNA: TGTGCCAGCAGCCAAGAGGACAGGGACCAAGAGACCCAGTACTTC.

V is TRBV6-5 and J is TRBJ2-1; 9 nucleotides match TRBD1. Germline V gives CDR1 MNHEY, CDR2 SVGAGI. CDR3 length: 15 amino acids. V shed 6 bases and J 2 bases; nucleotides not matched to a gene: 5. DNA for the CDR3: TGTGCCAGCAGAGAGGGACAGGGTGCCTACAATGAGCAGTTCTTC. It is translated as CASREGQGAYNEQFF.

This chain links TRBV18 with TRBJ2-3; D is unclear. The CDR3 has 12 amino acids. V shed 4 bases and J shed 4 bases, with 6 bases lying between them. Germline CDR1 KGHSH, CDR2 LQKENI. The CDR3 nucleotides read TGTGCCAGCTCACACGAGCCAGATACGCAGTATTTT. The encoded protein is CASSHEPDTQYF.

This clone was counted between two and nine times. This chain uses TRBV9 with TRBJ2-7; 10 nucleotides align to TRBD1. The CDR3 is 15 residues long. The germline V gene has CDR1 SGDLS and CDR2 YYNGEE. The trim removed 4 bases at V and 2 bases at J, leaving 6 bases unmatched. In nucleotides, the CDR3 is TGTGCCAGCAGCCTAAGGGACAGGGGACCCTACGAGCAGTACTTC. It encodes CASSLRDRGPYEQYF.

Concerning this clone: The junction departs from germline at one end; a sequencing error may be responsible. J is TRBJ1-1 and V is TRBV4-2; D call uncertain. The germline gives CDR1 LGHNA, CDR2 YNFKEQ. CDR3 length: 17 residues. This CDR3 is CVSSQVFSESGNTEAFF. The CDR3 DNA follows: TGTGTCAGCAGCCAAGTCTTCTCCGAGTCGGGGAACACTGAAGCTTTCTTT.

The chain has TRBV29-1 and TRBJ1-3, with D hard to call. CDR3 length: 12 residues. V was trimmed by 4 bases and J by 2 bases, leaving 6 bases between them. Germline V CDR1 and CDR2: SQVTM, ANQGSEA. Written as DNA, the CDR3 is TGCAGCGTTGGCGGCCCTGGAAACACCATATATTTT. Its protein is CSVGGPGNTIYF.

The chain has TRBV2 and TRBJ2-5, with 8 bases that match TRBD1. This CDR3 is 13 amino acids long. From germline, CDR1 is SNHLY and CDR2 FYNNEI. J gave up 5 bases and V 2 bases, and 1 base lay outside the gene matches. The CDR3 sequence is CASSEYRGETQYF. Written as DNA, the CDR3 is TGTGCCAGCAGTGAATACAGGGGGGAGACCCAGTACTTC.

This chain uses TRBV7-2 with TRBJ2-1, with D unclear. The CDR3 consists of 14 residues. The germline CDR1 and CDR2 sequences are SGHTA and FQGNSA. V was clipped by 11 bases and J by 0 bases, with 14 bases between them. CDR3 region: CASLEASSYNEQFF. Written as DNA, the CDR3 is TGTGCCTCCTTAGAGGCCTCCTCCTACAATGAGCAGTTCTTC.

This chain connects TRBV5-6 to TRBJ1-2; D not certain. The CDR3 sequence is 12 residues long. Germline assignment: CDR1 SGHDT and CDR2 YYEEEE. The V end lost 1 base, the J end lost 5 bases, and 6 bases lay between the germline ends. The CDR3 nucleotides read TGTGCCAGCAGCTTGTCGGCTTATGGCTACACCTTC. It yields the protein CASSLSAYGYTF.

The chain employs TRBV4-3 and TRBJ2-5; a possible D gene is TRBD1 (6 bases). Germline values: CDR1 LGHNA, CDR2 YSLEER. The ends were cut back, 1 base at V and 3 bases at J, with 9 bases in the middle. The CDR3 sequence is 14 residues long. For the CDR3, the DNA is TGCGCCAGCAGCCAAGGGGGGCTGGAAGAGACCCAGTACTTC. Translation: CASSQGGLEETQYF.

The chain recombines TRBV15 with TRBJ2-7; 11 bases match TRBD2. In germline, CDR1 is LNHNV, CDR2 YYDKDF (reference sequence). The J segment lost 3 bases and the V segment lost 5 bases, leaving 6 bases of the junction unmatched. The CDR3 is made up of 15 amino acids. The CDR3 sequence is CATSEQLAGDYEQYF. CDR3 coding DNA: TGTGCCACCAGCGAACAACTAGCGGGGGACTACGAGCAGTACTTC.

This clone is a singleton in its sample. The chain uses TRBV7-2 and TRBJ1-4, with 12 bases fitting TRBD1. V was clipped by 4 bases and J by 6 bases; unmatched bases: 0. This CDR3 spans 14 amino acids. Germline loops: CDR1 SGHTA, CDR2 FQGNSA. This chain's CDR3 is CASSWDRGHEKLFF. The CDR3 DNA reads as TGTGCCAGCAGCTGGGACAGGGGGCATGAAAAACTGTTTTTT.

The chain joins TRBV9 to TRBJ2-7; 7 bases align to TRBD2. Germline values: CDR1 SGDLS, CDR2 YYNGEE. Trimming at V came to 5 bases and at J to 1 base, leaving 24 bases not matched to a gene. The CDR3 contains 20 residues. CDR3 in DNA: TGTGCCAGCAGTCAGCTGGTACTATTATTCGGCGGGAGTATTTCCTACGAGCAGTACTTC. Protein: CASSQLVLLFGGSISYEQYF. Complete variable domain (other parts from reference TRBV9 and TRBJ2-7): DSGVTQTPKHLITATGQRVTLRCSPRSGDLSVYWYQQSLDQGLQFLIQYYNGEERAKGNILERFSAQQFPDLHSELNLSSLELGDSALYFCASSQLVLLFGGSISYEQYFGPGTRLTVT.

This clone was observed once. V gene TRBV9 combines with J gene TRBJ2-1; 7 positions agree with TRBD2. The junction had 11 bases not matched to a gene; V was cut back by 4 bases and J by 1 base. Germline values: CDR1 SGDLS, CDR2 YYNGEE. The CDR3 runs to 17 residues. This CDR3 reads CASSPTNLAASYNEQFF. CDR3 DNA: TGTGCCAGCAGCCCAACGAATCTAGCGGCGTCCTACAATGAGCAGTTCTTC.

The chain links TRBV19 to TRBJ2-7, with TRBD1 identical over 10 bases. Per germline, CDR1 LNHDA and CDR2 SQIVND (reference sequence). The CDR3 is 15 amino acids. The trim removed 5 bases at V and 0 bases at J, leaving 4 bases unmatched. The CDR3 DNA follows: TGTGCCAGTAGTGGGGGACAGGGGAGCTCCTACGAGCAGTACTTC. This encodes CASSGGQGSSYEQYF.

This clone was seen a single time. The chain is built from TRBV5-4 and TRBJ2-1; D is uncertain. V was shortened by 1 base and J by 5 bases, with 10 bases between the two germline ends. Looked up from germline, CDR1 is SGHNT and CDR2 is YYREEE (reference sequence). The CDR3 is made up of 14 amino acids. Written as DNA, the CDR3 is TGTGCCAGCAGCTTGTTTCTCGGCGACAATGAGCAGTTCTTC. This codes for CASSLFLGDNEQFF. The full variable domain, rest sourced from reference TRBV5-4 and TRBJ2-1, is ETGVTQSPTHLIKTRGQQVTLRCSSQSGHNTVSWYQQALGQGPQFIFQYYREEENGRGNFPPRFSGLQFPNYSSELNVNALELDDSALYLCASSLFLGDNEQFFGPGTRLTVL.

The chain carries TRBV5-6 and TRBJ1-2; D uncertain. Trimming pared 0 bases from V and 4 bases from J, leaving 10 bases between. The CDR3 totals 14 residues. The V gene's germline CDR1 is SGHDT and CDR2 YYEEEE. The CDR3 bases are TGTGCCAGCAGCTTGGCCAAGGGTAGCTATGGCTACACCTTC. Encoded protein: CASSLAKGSYGYTF.

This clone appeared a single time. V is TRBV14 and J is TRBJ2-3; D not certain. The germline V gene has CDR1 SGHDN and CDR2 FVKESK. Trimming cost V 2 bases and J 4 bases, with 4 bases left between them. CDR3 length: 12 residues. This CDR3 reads CASSQYSDTQYF. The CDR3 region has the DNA TGTGCCAGCAGCCAATACTCAGATACGCAGTATTTT.